The 29 T cell receptor beta chains reported below all come from one sample, sequenced in a study of shared clonotypes between healthy human individuals. Assay: immunoSEQ multiplex PCR; the TCRdb copy retains only in-frame clones and omits some. The sample has a few million clones, 85% to 95% seen once. Sequenced material: naive CD4+ T cells from PBMCs. Stated subset: CD45RA+ positively selected. The source of these receptors is a man aged 18 to 35 in good health. Some clones in this sample may be carry-over from other donors' samples.

The chain couples TRBV6-1 to TRBJ2-3; 8 bases are shared with TRBD2. V gave up 6 bases and J gave up 1 base; unmatched junction bases: 6. CDR1 and CDR2 (germline): MNHNS, SASEGT. This CDR3 is 15 amino acids long. CDR3 coding DNA: TGTGCCAGCAGGAGTAGCGGGATTGGCACAGATACGCAGTATTTT. It is translated as CASRSSGIGTDTQYF.

CDR3: CASRNRTPYNEQFF. The CDR3 coding sequence is TGTGCCAGCAGAAACCGGACACCCTACAATGAGCAGTTCTTC. The V call is TRBV28, the J call TRBJ2-1, with a tentative D call TRBD1 (5 bases). The V gene lost 6 bases and the J gene lost 2 bases, with 11 bases spanning the gap. The CDR3 contains 14 residues. Germline lookup yields CDR1 MDHEN and CDR2 SYDVKM.

The gene calls are TRBV7-9 and TRBJ2-4; TRBD1 matches at 10 bases. V dropped 6 bases and J dropped 5; count of bases not matched to a gene: 13. CDR3 size: 17 residues. Germline V gives CDR1 SEHNR, CDR2 FQNEAQ (reference sequence). CDR3 loop: CASRPDLDRGRQNIQYF. The CDR3 nucleotides are TGTGCCAGCAGACCCGACTTAGACAGGGGGCGGCAAAACATTCAGTACTTC. Based on the CDR3 plus reference TRBV7-9 and TRBJ2-4, the full variable domain is DTGVSQNPRHKITKRGQNVTFRCDPISEHNRLYWYRQTLGQGPEFLTYFQNEAQLEKSRLLSDRFSAERPKGSFSTLEIQRTEQGDSAMYLCASRPDLDRGRQNIQYFGAGTRLSVL.

Points on this clone: The identical CDR3 is also encoded by other nucleotide sequences in the sample. This chain links TRBV10-3 with TRBJ2-2; 8 nucleotides line up with TRBD2. Germline CDR1 is ENHRY and CDR2 is SYGVKD. This CDR3 has 15 residues. V lost 0 bases, J lost 3 bases, and 0 bases stayed unmatched. DNA for the CDR3: TGTGCCATCAGTGAGTCCGGGGGGGACACCGGGGAGCTGTTTTTT. Translated, it gives CAISESGGDTGELFF.

The V call is TRBV5-1, the J call TRBJ2-1; D perhaps matches TRBD1 (5 bases). With 0 bases removed from V and 9 bases from J, the gap between germline ends came to 13 bases. Per the germline V gene, CDR1 is SGHRS and CDR2 is YFSETQ. This CDR3 has 14 amino acids. The CDR3 loop is CASSLVAGSGEQFF. CDR3 nucleotide sequence: TGCGCCAGCAGCTTGGTAGCAGGGTCAGGTGAGCAGTTCTTC. Supplemented by reference TRBV5-1 and TRBJ2-1, the full variable domain reads KAGVTQTPRYLIKTRGQQVTLSCSPISGHRSVSWYQQTPGQGLQFLFEYFSETQRNKGNFPGRFSGRQFSNSRSEMNVSTLELGDSALYLCASSLVAGSGEQFFGPGTRLTVL.

The chain is built from TRBV5-4 and TRBJ2-3; tentative D call: TRBD2 (6 bases). Germline CDR1 and CDR2: SGHNT and YYREEE (reference sequence). V dropped 0 bases and J dropped 6 bases, with 17 bases sitting between them. The CDR3 is made up of 16 amino acids. CDR3 nucleotide sequence: TGTGCCAGCAGCTTGGCCGGGGGTAGCGGTATCGATACGCAGTATTTT. It yields the protein CASSLAGGSGIDTQYF.

This clone was seen a single time. The identical CDR3 is also encoded by other nucleotide sequences in the sample. The chain employs TRBV4-1 and TRBJ2-1, with TRBD2 matching 7 bases. Germline V gives CDR1 MGHRA, CDR2 YSYEKL. This CDR3 contains 16 residues. Trimming at V came to 0 bases and at J to 5 bases, leaving 7 bases not matched to a gene. The CDR3 bases are TGCGCCAGCAGCCAAGATCGAGCTAGCGGTAACAATGAGCAGTTCTTC. Translated: CASSQDRASGNNEQFF.

The genes are TRBV28 and TRBJ2-1; 7 nucleotides align to TRBD1. This CDR3 spans 13 amino acids. The junction had 3 bases not matched to a gene; V was cut back by 8 bases and J by 2 bases. CDR1 is MDHEN, CDR2 SYDVKM, per germline. The CDR3 coding sequence is TGTGCCAGCGACGGGACAGCCTACAATGAGCAGTTCTTC. It specifies CASDGTAYNEQFF.

In this sample, this clone turned up a few times. The chain uses TRBV30 and TRBJ1-1, with D unclear. This CDR3 is built from 11 residues. Between the trimmed V and J ends, which lost 0 bases and 6 bases, there was a span of 5 bases. Germline V lookup: CDR1 GTSNPN, CDR2 SVGIG (reference sequence). The CDR3, as DNA: TGTGCCTGGAGTGTATTGCCTGAAGCTTTCTTT. This translates into CAWSVLPEAFF.

This chain uses TRBV6-6 with TRBJ2-7; TRBD2 matches 11 bases. Unmatched junction bases numbered 0, after V lost 2 bases and J lost 3 bases. Germline CDR1 and CDR2: MNHNY and SVGAGI (reference sequence). The CDR3 loop spans 14 amino acids. The CDR3: CASSYLAGGYEQYF. The CDR3 coding sequence is TGTGCCAGCAGTTACCTAGCGGGAGGCTACGAGCAGTACTTC.

The chain uses TRBV4-1 and TRBJ1-4; D gene ambiguous. Germline V gene data show CDR1 as MGHRA and CDR2 as YSYEKL. The CDR3 totals 13 residues. The V gene lost 4 bases and the J gene lost 8 bases, with 11 bases spanning the gap. CDR3 sequence: CASSRLQGEKLFF. The CDR3 DNA is TGCGCCAGCAGCCGCCTTCAAGGAGAAAAACTGTTTTTT.

The chain is built from TRBV21-1 and TRBJ2-7; TRBD1, the table's D call, lacks a check against the DNA. TRBV21-1 is tagged as a pseudogene. The CDR3 loop spans 17 amino acids. CDR3 in DNA: TGTGCCAGCAGCAAAGATGGAGGACAGGATCCTACCTACGAGCAGTACTTC. The encoded protein is CASSKDGGQDPTYEQYF.

J is TRBJ2-7 and V is TRBV18, with D hard to call. CDR1 is KGHSH, CDR2 LQKENI, per germline. This CDR3 is 15 amino acids long. Trimming shortened V by 0 bases and J by 6 bases, and 15 bases separated the two germline ends. The CDR3 coding sequence is TGTGCCAGCTCACCACCGTCGTCCCTGGGGTCCGAGCAGTACTTC. It yields the protein CASSPPSSLGSEQYF.

The V and J genes are TRBV6-5 and TRBJ2-7; 13 bases are a match to TRBD2. There are 14 residues in the CDR3. Germline-derived CDR1 and CDR2 are MNHEY and SVGAGI. J was trimmed by 6 bases and V by 4 bases; bases with no gene match: 3. The CDR3 bases are TGTGCCAGCAGTTGGACTAGCGGGAGAGGCGAGCAGTACTTC. Translated, it gives CASSWTSGRGEQYF.

The chain employs TRBV5-8 and TRBJ1-5, with 9 bases lining up with TRBD1. CDR1 is SGHTS, CDR2 YDEGEE, per germline. The junction had 4 bases not matched to a gene; V was cut back by 0 bases and J by 6 bases. This CDR3 contains 15 residues. The CDR3 region has the DNA TGTGCCAGCAGCTTGGGGGACAGGGACTTTCAGCCCCAGCATTTT. Amino acids: CASSLGDRDFQPQHF.

The chain combines TRBV11-1 with TRBJ2-1; 7 nucleotides align to TRBD1. Germline V lookup: CDR1 SGHAT, CDR2 FQDESV (reference sequence). CDR3 length equals 14 residues. V was clipped by 4 bases and J by 5 bases; unmatched bases: 5. CDR3 loop: CASSSGTAHNEQFF. The CDR3 coding sequence is TGTGCCAGCAGCTCCGGGACAGCACACAATGAGCAGTTCTTC.

This clone was recorded only once. V is TRBV11-2 and J is TRBJ2-7, with 10 nucleotides matching TRBD2. V lost 3 bases, J lost 5 bases, and 7 bases stayed unmatched. The germline gives CDR1 SGHAT, CDR2 FQNNGV. The CDR3 loop spans 15 amino acids. CDR3 loop: CASSFLAGVSHEQYF. The CDR3 DNA reads as TGTGCCAGCAGCTTCCTAGCGGGAGTCAGCCACGAGCAGTACTTC. Using reference TRBV11-2 and TRBJ2-7 for the parts outside the CDR3, the full variable domain is EAGVAQSPRYKIIEKRQSVAFWCNPISGHATLYWYQQILGQGPKLLIQFQNNGVVDDSQLPKDRFSAERLKGVDSTLKIQPAKLEDSAVYLCASSFLAGVSHEQYFGPGTRLTVT.

The chain is built from TRBV29-1 and TRBJ2-6, with a tentative D call TRBD2 (5 bases). Germline-derived CDR1 and CDR2 are SQVTM and ANQGSEA. V lost 1 base, J lost 0 bases, and 7 bases lay in between. The CDR3 length is 15 residues. CDR3 sequence reads: CSVEVEGSGANVLTF. In DNA, the CDR3 is TGCAGCGTTGAAGTTGAGGGCTCTGGGGCCAACGTCCTGACTTTC.

The J gene is TRBJ2-3, the V gene TRBV5-4; TRBD2 aligns across 7 bases. The CDR3 spans 16 residues. V was pared by 2 bases and J by 1 base, with 7 bases of the junction left unmatched. Germline CDR1 SGHNT, CDR2 YYREEE (reference sequence). Here the CDR3 reads CASSFQGGRRTDTQYF. CDR3 DNA sequence: TGTGCCAGCAGCTTCCAAGGCGGGAGACGCACAGATACGCAGTATTTT. Supplemented by reference TRBV5-4 and TRBJ2-3, the full variable domain reads ETGVTQSPTHLIKTRGQQVTLRCSSQSGHNTVSWYQQALGQGPQFIFQYYREEENGRGNFPPRFSGLQFPNYSSELNVNALELDDSALYLCASSFQGGRRTDTQYFGPGTRLTVL.

This rearrangement joins TRBV19 to TRBJ2-1, with a weak D call TRBD2 (6 bases). The V and J ends lost 8 bases and 0 bases respectively, with 14 bases between them. The CDR3 spans 15 residues. Germline CDR1 is LNHDA and CDR2 is SQIVND (reference sequence). In DNA, the CDR3 is TGTGCCAGTCGAGACCGAGCGGGCTCCTACAATGAGCAGTTCTTC. Translation: CASRDRAGSYNEQFF.

The rearrangement joins TRBV2 to TRBJ2-3; 8 bases fit TRBD1. The CDR3 covers 14 residues. Germline values: CDR1 SNHLY, CDR2 FYNNEI. Losses at the gene ends were 6 bases for V and 2 bases for J; bases not matched to a gene: 4. For the CDR3, the DNA is TGTGCCAGCAGCGGACAGGGTAACACAGATACGCAGTATTTT. The encoded protein is CASSGQGNTDTQYF. Variable domain in full (rest from reference TRBV2 and TRBJ2-3): EPEVTQTPSHQVTQMGQEVILRCVPISNHLYFYWYRQILGQKVEFLVSFYNNEISEKSEIFDDQFSVERPDGSNFTLKIRSTKLEDSAMYFCASSGQGNTDTQYFGPGTRLTVL.

The chain carries TRBV5-6 and TRBJ2-3; D tentatively reads TRBD1 or TRBD2 (5 bases each). Germline CDR1 and CDR2: SGHDT and YYEEEE. The V and J ends lost 2 bases and 1 base respectively, with 14 bases between them. The length of the CDR3 is 16 residues. CDR3 nucleotides: TGTGCCAGCAGCTTTGGACGGGGACGCGGCACAGATACGCAGTATTTT. Translating gives CASSFGRGRGTDTQYF.

J is TRBJ1-1 and V is TRBV7-2, with 9 bases identical to TRBD1. With 5 bases clipped from V and 11 bases from J, the junction kept 18 bases outside the gene matches. This CDR3 has 16 amino acids. Germline V lookup: CDR1 SGHTA, CDR2 FQGNSA. The CDR3 DNA reads TGTGCCAGCAGCACAGTGGGTAGCGGACAGGGGCTCGATGCTTTCTTT. It yields the protein CASSTVGSGQGLDAFF.

The V gene is TRBV6-5, the J gene TRBJ1-6; D gene ambiguous. Germline CDR1 and CDR2: MNHEY and SVGAGI. The V gene lost 7 bases and the J gene lost 10 bases, with 17 bases spanning the gap. This CDR3 has 14 residues. CDR3 protein: CASTYRPGKSPLHF. The DNA for the CDR3 is TGTGCCAGCACCTACCGACCGGGAAAGTCACCCCTCCACTTT.

This chain connects TRBV7-9 to TRBJ1-1, with TRBD1 matching over 8 bases. Germline V lookup: CDR1 SEHNR, CDR2 FQNEAQ (reference sequence). CDR3 length: 11 residues. The ends lost 7 bases at V and 11 bases at J; junction bases unmatched: 6. The CDR3 DNA sequence: TGTGCCAGCAAGATACAGGGGGAGGCTTTCTTT. It specifies CASKIQGEAFF.

This chain joins TRBV29-1 and TRBJ2-7; perhaps TRBD1 as D (6 bases). Germline CDR1 SQVTM, CDR2 ANQGSEA. The CDR3 contains 13 residues. The V end was cut by 6 bases, the J end by 2 bases, with 14 bases between. In DNA, the CDR3 is TGCAGCGTGGAGGACAGAGGGACCTACGAGCAGTACTTC. It is translated as CSVEDRGTYEQYF.

Notes on this clone: The identical CDR3 is also encoded by other nucleotide sequences in the sample. This chain joins TRBV18 and TRBJ2-6; TRBD1 matches at 9 bases. Germline V gene sequence: CDR1 KGHSH, CDR2 LQKENI. The junction had 3 bases not matched to a gene; V was cut back by 2 bases and J by 1 base. The CDR3 consists of 17 residues. In DNA, the CDR3 is TGTGCCAGCTCACCAGGACAGGGGATATCTGGGGCCAACGTCCTGACTTTC. Translated: CASSPGQGISGANVLTF.

The chain has TRBV7-3 and TRBJ1-2; 9 bases are a match to TRBD1. Per germline, CDR1 SGHTA and CDR2 FQGTGA. J lost 8 bases, V lost 4 bases, and 8 bases had no gene match. This CDR3 contains 14 residues. The CDR3 protein is CASSWDRASGGYTF. CDR3 coding DNA: TGTGCCAGCAGCTGGGACAGGGCCTCGGGCGGCTACACCTTC. Combining the CDR3 with reference TRBV7-3 and TRBJ1-2 gives the whole variable domain GAGVSQTPSNKVTEKGKYVELRCDPISGHTALYWYRQSLGQGPEFLIYFQGTGAADDSGLPNDRFFAVRPEGSVSTLKIQRTERGDSAVYLCASSWDRASGGYTFGSGTRLTVV.

This chain uses TRBV7-8 with TRBJ2-5; D gene ambiguous. The V and J ends lost 5 bases and 7 bases respectively, with 20 bases between them. Germline V gene lookup returns CDR1 SGHVS and CDR2 FQNEAQ. The length of the CDR3 is 15 residues. The CDR3 is CASSPPGLERVTQYF. In nucleotides, the CDR3 is TGTGCCAGCAGCCCCCCCGGCCTAGAGAGAGTGACCCAGTACTTC.